This T cell receptor (beta chain) was observed in a study of molecular identifiers for immune sequencing clone quantification. Notes on this clonotype: Its antigen is not known.

Construction of naive CD8 libraries employed about 18,000 to 1,100,000 sorted cells together with 10%, 30% or 50% RNA. Study-wide results and limits: For highly expanded clones, sizes could be underestimated when identical TCR molecules share a barcode.

A single record per CDR3 protein comes from TCRdb applying MiXCR to the PCR reads. The repertoire holds roughly 630,000 distinct CDR3 sequences, with 25% as singletons. The sample comprised naive CD8+ T cells from blood, with Jurkat cell RNA spiked in. Subset described: FACS-sorted CD8+CD4-CCR7+CD45RA+ naive T cells. The receptor comes from a human donor in good health. Some libraries in this study had Jurkat cell RNA spiked in.

DNA of the CDR3: TGTGCCAGCAGGCAGAAACAGGGAAGGCTTGGTCCAACTAATGAAAAACTGTTTTTT. Its protein is CASRQKQGRLGPTNEKLFF. This chain joins TRBV12-3 or TRBV12-4 and TRBJ1-4; D might be TRBD1 (6 bases). V shed 6 bases and J shed 0 bases, with 23 bases lying between them. The CDR3 spans 19 residues.